A selection of T cell receptor beta chains follows, all from one sample in a study of blood T cell repertoires in COVID-19. Sequenced by immunoSEQ multiplex PCR; TCRdb stores in-frame clones only, minus some. The sample includes approximately 270,000 clones, approximately 83% of them seen just once. The sequencing sample was made of PBMCs or T cells enriched from blood (not recorded which). These receptors were collected from a woman in her thirties who had recovered from COVID-19. The CDR3 runs from the conserved cysteine through the conserved F or W. The order of the fields is J gene, V gene, D gene, clone size, CDR3 protein, CDR3 DNA. The D gene is left open where the match is weak. Only part of the rows carry a size: once, few, many, or a class if the clone is expanded.

J gene: TRBJ1-2
V gene: TRBV6-5
D gene: NA
clone size: few
CDR3 protein: CASRPQAYGYTF
CDR3 DNA: TGTGCCAGCAGGCCACAGGCCTATGGCTACACCTTC

J gene: TRBJ1-6
V gene: TRBV6-5
D gene: NA
clone size: NA
CDR3 protein: CASSQGSDSPLHF
CDR3 DNA: TGTGCCAGCAGCCAGGGATCCGATTCACCCCTCCACTTT

J gene: TRBJ1-1
V gene: TRBV6-5
D gene: NA
clone size: NA
CDR3 protein: CASREGTEAFF
CDR3 DNA: TGTGCCAGCAGGGAGGGGACTGAAGCTTTCTTT

J gene: TRBJ1-2
V gene: TRBV13
D gene: NA
clone size: NA
CDR3 protein: CASSLEGQGKDGYTF
CDR3 DNA: TGTGCCAGCAGCTTAGAAGGGCAGGGGAAGGATGGCTACACCTTC

J gene: TRBJ1-5
V gene: TRBV7-9
D gene: NA
clone size: NA
CDR3 protein: CASSYWDMMNSNQPQHF
CDR3 DNA: TGTGCCAGCAGCTACTGGGACATGATGAACAGCAATCAGCCCCAGCATTTT

J gene: TRBJ1-2
V gene: TRBV24-1
D gene: NA
clone size: NA
CDR3 protein: CATSDLASSGYTF
CDR3 DNA: TGTGCCACCAGTGATTTGGCGTCGTCTGGCTACACCTTC

J gene: TRBJ1-1
V gene: TRBV27
D gene: NA
clone size: NA
CDR3 protein: CASSLLGAGNTEAFF
CDR3 DNA: TGTGCCAGCAGTCTGCTGGGGGCAGGGAACACTGAAGCTTTCTTT

J gene: TRBJ1-5
V gene: TRBV29-1
D gene: TRBD1
clone size: NA
CDR3 protein: CSVGQGSNQPQHF
CDR3 DNA: TGCAGCGTGGGACAGGGCAGCAATCAGCCCCAGCATTTT

J gene: TRBJ1-5
V gene: TRBV6-6
D gene: NA
clone size: NA
CDR3 protein: CASMGVWGEGNQPQHF
CDR3 DNA: TGTGCCAGCATGGGGGTATGGGGGGAGGGCAATCAGCCCCAGCATTTT

J gene: TRBJ1-3
V gene: TRBV18
D gene: TRBD1
clone size: NA
CDR3 protein: CASSGDRPSGNTIYF
CDR3 DNA: TGTGCCAGCTCGGGGGACAGGCCCTCTGGAAACACCATATATTTT

J gene: TRBJ2-7
V gene: TRBV23-1
D gene: NA
clone size: once
CDR3 protein: CASSQSEAGPGEQYF
CDR3 DNA: TGCGCCAGCAGTCAATCGGAAGCGGGCCCGGGGGAGCAGTACTTC

J gene: TRBJ2-7
V gene: TRBV15
D gene: TRBD1
clone size: NA
CDR3 protein: CATSSIQGQQYF
CDR3 DNA: TGTGCCACCAGCAGTATACAGGGGCAGCAGTACTTC

J gene: TRBJ2-7
V gene: TRBV5-1
D gene: TRBD1
clone size: NA
CDR3 protein: CASRQGSSYEQYF
CDR3 DNA: TGCGCCAGCAGACAGGGGTCCTCCTACGAGCAGTACTTC

J gene: TRBJ1-5
V gene: TRBV28
D gene: TRBD1
clone size: NA
CDR3 protein: CASSSDRVGQPQHF
CDR3 DNA: TGTGCCAGCAGTAGCGACAGGGTTGGTCAGCCCCAGCATTTT

J gene: TRBJ1-1
V gene: TRBV28
D gene: NA
clone size: NA
CDR3 protein: CASTLHRDIKTEAFF
CDR3 DNA: TGTGCCAGCACCTTACACCGGGATATTAAGACTGAAGCTTTCTTT

J gene: TRBJ2-1
V gene: TRBV7-3
D gene: TRBD2
clone size: NA
CDR3 protein: CASSFGGSSEQFF
CDR3 DNA: TGTGCCAGCAGCTTCGGGGGGAGTAGCGAGCAGTTCTTC

J gene: TRBJ1-1
V gene: TRBV30
D gene: NA
clone size: once
CDR3 protein: CAWSVLNTEAFF
CDR3 DNA: TGTGCCTGGAGTGTACTTAACACTGAAGCTTTCTTT

J gene: TRBJ1-2
V gene: TRBV5-6
D gene: TRBD1
clone size: NA
CDR3 protein: CASSPGDRWSDGYTF
CDR3 DNA: TGTGCCAGCAGCCCAGGGGACAGGTGGAGCGATGGCTACACCTTC

J gene: TRBJ2-3
V gene: TRBV28
D gene: NA
clone size: NA
CDR3 protein: CASSYDRNTDTQYF
CDR3 DNA: TGTGCCAGCAGTTATGACAGGAACACAGATACGCAGTATTTT

J gene: TRBJ2-3
V gene: TRBV10-2
D gene: TRBD2
clone size: NA
CDR3 protein: CASKTSRDTQYF
CDR3 DNA: TGCGCCAGCAAGACTAGCCGAGATACGCAGTATTTT

J gene: TRBJ2-6
V gene: TRBV6-5
D gene: NA
clone size: few
CDR3 protein: CASSYGLSGANVLTF
CDR3 DNA: TGTGCCAGCAGTTATGGCCTCTCTGGGGCCAACGTCCTGACTTTC

J gene: TRBJ1-6
V gene: TRBV10-3
D gene: NA
clone size: NA
CDR3 protein: CAINHRATNSPLHF
CDR3 DNA: TGTGCCATCAATCACAGGGCGACGAATTCACCCCTCCACTTT

J gene: TRBJ2-1
V gene: TRBV7-9
D gene: NA
clone size: NA
CDR3 protein: CASSLGRIYEQFF
CDR3 DNA: TGTGCCAGCAGCTTAGGCAGGATCTATGAGCAGTTCTTC

J gene: TRBJ1-2
V gene: TRBV10-3
D gene: NA
clone size: NA
CDR3 protein: CAISEGQLYGYTF
CDR3 DNA: TGTGCCATCAGTGAGGGGCAGCTATATGGCTACACCTTC

J gene: TRBJ2-2
V gene: TRBV18
D gene: NA
clone size: NA
CDR3 protein: CASSPEGNTGELFF
CDR3 DNA: TGTGCCAGCTCCCCAGAGGGAAACACCGGGGAGCTGTTTTTT

J gene: TRBJ1-1
V gene: TRBV10-3
D gene: NA
clone size: NA
CDR3 protein: CAISGDTRNTEAFF
CDR3 DNA: TGTGCCATCAGTGGGGACACCCGGAACACTGAAGCTTTCTTT

J gene: TRBJ1-1
V gene: TRBV12-5
D gene: TRBD1
clone size: NA
CDR3 protein: CASGIMTGKGRNTEAFF
CDR3 DNA: TGTGCTAGTGGGATTATGACAGGGAAGGGCCGGAACACTGAAGCTTTCTTT

J gene: TRBJ2-7
V gene: TRBV10-2
D gene: NA
clone size: NA
CDR3 protein: CASSEDSFSYEQYF
CDR3 DNA: TGCGCCAGCAGTGAGGACAGTTTCTCCTACGAGCAGTACTTC

J gene: TRBJ1-1
V gene: TRBV19
D gene: TRBD1
clone size: NA
CDR3 protein: CASSIDPPGQGRKTEAFF
CDR3 DNA: TGTGCCAGTAGTATAGATCCCCCCGGACAGGGAAGGAAAACTGAAGCTTTCTTT

J gene: TRBJ2-7
V gene: TRBV4-2
D gene: TRBD1
clone size: NA
CDR3 protein: CASSQELGQHYEQYF
CDR3 DNA: TGTGCCAGCAGCCAAGAGTTGGGACAGCACTACGAGCAGTACTTC

J gene: TRBJ1-5
V gene: TRBV19
D gene: TRBD1
clone size: NA
CDR3 protein: CASSTTGGGNQPQHF
CDR3 DNA: TGTGCCAGTAGTACCACAGGGGGCGGCAATCAGCCCCAGCATTTT

J gene: TRBJ1-2
V gene: TRBV5-1
D gene: NA
clone size: once
CDR3 protein: CASSLNRYYGYTF
CDR3 DNA: TGCGCCAGCAGCTTGAACAGGTACTATGGCTACACCTTC

J gene: TRBJ1-1
V gene: TRBV27
D gene: TRBD1
clone size: NA
CDR3 protein: CASSSGQGTNTEAFF
CDR3 DNA: TGTGCCAGCAGTTCAGGACAGGGAACGAACACTGAAGCTTTCTTT

J gene: TRBJ2-7
V gene: TRBV28
D gene: NA
clone size: few
CDR3 protein: CASSPAYEQYF
CDR3 DNA: TGTGCCAGCAGCCCAGCCTACGAGCAGTACTTC

J gene: TRBJ2-7
V gene: TRBV27
D gene: TRBD1
clone size: NA
CDR3 protein: CASSSPSQGAMGQYEQYF
CDR3 DNA: TGTGCCAGCAGTTCCCCCTCCCAGGGGGCGATGGGGCAATACGAGCAGTACTTC

J gene: TRBJ2-6
V gene: TRBV7-8
D gene: NA
clone size: NA
CDR3 protein: CASSLDRSVPGAGRVLTF
CDR3 DNA: TGTGCCAGCAGCTTAGACAGGAGCGTCCCAGGGGCTGGCCGCGTCCTGACTTTC

J gene: TRBJ1-2
V gene: TRBV12-3/TRBV12-4
D gene: TRBD1
clone size: NA
CDR3 protein: CASSPGQGYGYTF
CDR3 DNA: TGTGCCAGCAGTCCGGGACAGGGATACGGCTACACCTTC

J gene: TRBJ2-1
V gene: TRBV7-9
D gene: NA
clone size: NA
CDR3 protein: CASSPGGSEQFF
CDR3 DNA: TGTGCCAGCAGCCCAGGAGGAAGCGAGCAGTTCTTC

J gene: TRBJ1-1
V gene: TRBV7-9
D gene: NA
clone size: few
CDR3 protein: CASSRTTNTEAFF
CDR3 DNA: TGTGCCAGCAGCCGGACAACCAACACTGAAGCTTTCTTT

J gene: TRBJ2-7
V gene: TRBV5-1
D gene: TRBD1
clone size: NA
CDR3 protein: CASSLVTGGLYEQYF
CDR3 DNA: TGCGCCAGCAGCTTGGTAACAGGGGGCCTCTACGAGCAGTACTTC

J gene: TRBJ2-2
V gene: TRBV29-1
D gene: NA
clone size: NA
CDR3 protein: CSVLAGGTGELFF
CDR3 DNA: TGCAGCGTTCTCGCTGGCGGCACCGGGGAGCTGTTTTTT

J gene: TRBJ2-7
V gene: TRBV6-5
D gene: TRBD1
clone size: NA
CDR3 protein: CASSYTGTANSYEQYF
CDR3 DNA: TGTGCCAGCAGTTACACCGGGACAGCGAACAGCTACGAGCAGTACTTC

J gene: TRBJ2-3
V gene: TRBV10-3
D gene: NA
clone size: NA
CDR3 protein: CAIRGAVSTDTQYF
CDR3 DNA: TGTGCCATCAGAGGGGCAGTCAGTACAGATACGCAGTATTTT

J gene: TRBJ2-6
V gene: TRBV29-1
D gene: NA
clone size: once
CDR3 protein: CSVAAGANVLTF
CDR3 DNA: TGCAGCGTTGCCGCTGGGGCCAACGTCCTGACTTTC

J gene: TRBJ2-7
V gene: TRBV20-1
D gene: TRBD1
clone size: NA
CDR3 protein: CSASPRGTGRFYEQYF
CDR3 DNA: TGCAGTGCTAGTCCACGAGGGACAGGGCGATTCTACGAGCAGTACTTC

J gene: TRBJ1-2
V gene: TRBV5-6
D gene: NA
clone size: NA
CDR3 protein: CASSLARGYGYTF
CDR3 DNA: TGTGCCAGCAGCTTGGCTAGGGGGTATGGCTACACCTTC

J gene: TRBJ2-7
V gene: TRBV7-9
D gene: TRBD2
clone size: NA
CDR3 protein: CASSLITSGRYEQYF
CDR3 DNA: TGTGCCAGCAGCTTAATCACTAGCGGGCGCTACGAGCAGTACTTC

J gene: TRBJ1-1
V gene: TRBV4-2
D gene: TRBD1
clone size: few
CDR3 protein: CASSQVMGQGAEAFF
CDR3 DNA: TGTGCCAGCAGCCAAGTAATGGGACAGGGGGCTGAAGCTTTCTTT

J gene: TRBJ1-5
V gene: TRBV10-3
D gene: NA
clone size: NA
CDR3 protein: CAISGVASNQPQHF
CDR3 DNA: TGTGCCATCAGTGGTGTAGCGAGCAATCAGCCCCAGCATTTT